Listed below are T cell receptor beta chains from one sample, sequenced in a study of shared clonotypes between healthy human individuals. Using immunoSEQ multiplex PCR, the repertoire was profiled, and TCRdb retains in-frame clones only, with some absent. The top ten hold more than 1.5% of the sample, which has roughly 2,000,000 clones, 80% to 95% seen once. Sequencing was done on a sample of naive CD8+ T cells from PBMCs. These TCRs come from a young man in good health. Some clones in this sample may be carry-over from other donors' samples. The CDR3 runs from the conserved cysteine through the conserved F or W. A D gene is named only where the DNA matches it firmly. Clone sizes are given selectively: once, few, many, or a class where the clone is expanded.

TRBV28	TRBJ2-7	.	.	CASSDLREGDEQYF	TGTGCCAGCAGTGACCTCCGAGAAGGAGACGAGCAGTACTTC
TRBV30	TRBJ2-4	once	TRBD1	CAWSVWDSQENIQYF	TGTGCCTGGAGTGTCTGGGACAGCCAAGAAAACATTCAGTACTTC
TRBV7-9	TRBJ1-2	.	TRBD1	CASSLDRTGGDYGYTF	TGTGCCAGCAGCTTAGACCGGACAGGGGGTGACTATGGCTACACCTTC
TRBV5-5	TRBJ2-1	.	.	CASGNQGERVEQFF	TGTGCCAGTGGCAACCAGGGGGAGCGGGTTGAGCAGTTCTTC
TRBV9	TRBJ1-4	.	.	CASSVGVRAGVDEKLFF	TGTGCCAGCAGCGTAGGAGTGCGGGCAGGGGTAGACGAAAAACTGTTTTTT
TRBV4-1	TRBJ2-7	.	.	CASSQDPAGRLSYEQYF	TGCGCCAGCAGCCAAGATCCAGCAGGACGTCTCTCCTACGAGCAGTACTTC
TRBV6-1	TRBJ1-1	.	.	CASSNGGRGNTEAFF	TGTGCCAGCAGTAACGGGGGGCGAGGGAACACTGAAGCTTTCTTT
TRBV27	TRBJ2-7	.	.	CASSPGPTYEQYF	TGTGCCAGCAGCCCGGGGCCCACCTACGAGCAGTACTTC
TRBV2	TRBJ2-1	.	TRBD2	CATRTSGRRNNEQFF	TGTGCCACTCGGACTAGCGGGAGGAGGAACAATGAGCAGTTCTTC
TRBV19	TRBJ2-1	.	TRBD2	CASSFIPGGYRTSVSNEQFF	TGTGCCAGTAGCTTTATTCCGGGTGGGTATCGGACTAGTGTGTCCAATGAGCAGTTCTTC
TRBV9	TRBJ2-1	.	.	CASSVARTPHGGYNEQFF	TGTGCCAGCAGCGTAGCCAGGACTCCCCACGGGGGTTACAATGAGCAGTTCTTC
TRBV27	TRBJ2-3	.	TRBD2	CASSFASGPSSTDTQYF	TGTGCCAGCAGTTTCGCTAGCGGGCCATCTAGCACAGATACGCAGTATTTT
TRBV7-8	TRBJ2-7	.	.	CASSLVVDTYEQYF	TGTGCCAGCAGCTTAGTCGTCGATACCTACGAGCAGTACTTC
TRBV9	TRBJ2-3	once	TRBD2	CASSPGAGGPEDTQYF	TGTGCCAGCAGCCCCGGCGCGGGAGGGCCGGAAGATACGCAGTATTTT
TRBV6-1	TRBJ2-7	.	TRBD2	CASSEGGLAGVDYEQYF	TGTGCCAGCAGTGAAGGGGGTCTAGCGGGGGTAGACTACGAGCAGTACTTC
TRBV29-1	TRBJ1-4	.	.	CSATGHGEKLFF	TGCAGCGCCACAGGACACGGGGAAAAACTGTTTTTT
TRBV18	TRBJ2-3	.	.	CASSRGVGTDTQYF	TGTGCCAGCTCACGGGGAGTCGGGACAGATACGCAGTATTTT
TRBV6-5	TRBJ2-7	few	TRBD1	CASSPGTGSYEQYF	TGTGCCAGCAGTCCCGGGACAGGCTCCTACGAGCAGTACTTC
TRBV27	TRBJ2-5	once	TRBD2	CASRPTSGRFGETQYF	TGTGCCAGCAGGCCGACTAGCGGGAGGTTTGGTGAGACCCAGTACTTC
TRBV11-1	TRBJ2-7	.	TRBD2	CASSFRAGGPEQYF	TGTGCCAGCAGCTTCCGAGCGGGGGGACCCGAGCAGTACTTC
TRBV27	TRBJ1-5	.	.	CASSLVWQGAQPQHF	TGTGCCAGCAGTTTAGTTTGGCAGGGTGCCCAGCCCCAGCATTTT
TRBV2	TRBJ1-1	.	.	CASSQGPPGTEAFF	TGTGCCAGCAGCCAAGGACCCCCGGGAACTGAAGCTTTCTTT
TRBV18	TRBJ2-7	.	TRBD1	CASSGDRGPYEQYF	TGTGCCAGCTCAGGAGACAGGGGGCCCTACGAGCAGTACTTC
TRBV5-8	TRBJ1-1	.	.	CASSLREAFF	TGTGCCAGCAGCTTGAGAGAAGCTTTCTTT
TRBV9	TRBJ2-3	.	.	CASSAGVALGTDTQYF	TGTGCCAGCAGCGCGGGAGTGGCTTTGGGGACAGATACGCAGTATTTT
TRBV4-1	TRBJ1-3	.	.	CASSPRRDGNTIYF	TGCGCCAGCAGCCCCCGGCGGGACGGGAACACCATATATTTT
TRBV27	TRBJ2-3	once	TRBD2	CASSFTSGRLTDTQYF	TGTGCCAGCAGTTTTACTAGCGGGAGGTTGACAGATACGCAGTATTTT
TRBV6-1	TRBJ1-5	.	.	CASRASGLQSQPQHF	TGTGCCAGCAGGGCGTCGGGACTACAAAGTCAGCCCCAGCATTTT
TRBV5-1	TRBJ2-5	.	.	CASSLDLPQETQYF	TGCGCCAGCAGCTTAGACCTCCCCCAAGAGACCCAGTACTTC
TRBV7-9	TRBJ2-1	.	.	CASVGHRNEQFF	TGTGCCAGCGTGGGCCATCGGAATGAGCAGTTCTTC
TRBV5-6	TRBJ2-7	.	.	CASSLAGDIYEQYF	TGTGCCAGCAGCTTGGCGGGGGACATCTACGAGCAGTACTTC
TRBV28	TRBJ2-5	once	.	CASSSPTGANQETQYF	TGTGCCAGCAGTTCCCCGACGGGGGCGAACCAAGAGACCCAGTACTTC
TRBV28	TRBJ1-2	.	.	CASRTGTGMFYGYTF	TGTGCCAGCAGGACCGGGACGGGGATGTTCTATGGCTACACCTTC
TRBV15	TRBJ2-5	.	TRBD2	CATSPLGTSGLEETQYF	TGTGCCACCAGCCCCCTGGGGACTAGCGGCCTTGAAGAGACCCAGTACTTC
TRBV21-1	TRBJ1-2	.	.	CASSKATTRGYTF	TGTGCCAGCAGCAAAGCCACCACGAGAGGCTACACCTTC
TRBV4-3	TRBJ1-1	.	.	CASSQDLPGTGGAFF	TGCGCCAGCAGCCAGGATTTGCCCGGGACGGGGGGAGCTTTCTTT
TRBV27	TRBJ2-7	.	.	CASSLGGTYEQYF	TGTGCCAGCAGTCTCGGAGGTACCTACGAGCAGTACTTC
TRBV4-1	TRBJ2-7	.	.	CASSQGPARSYEQYF	TGCGCCAGCAGCCAAGGTCCGGCTAGATCCTACGAGCAGTACTTC
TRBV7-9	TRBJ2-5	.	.	CASSLVGDQYF	TGTGCCAGCAGCTTAGTTGGGGACCAGTACTTC
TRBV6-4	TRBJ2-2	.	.	CASSQLPGAGELFF	TGTGCCAGCAGCCAACTCCCGGGGGCCGGGGAGCTGTTTTTT
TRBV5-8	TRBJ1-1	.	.	CASSSSVRGPEAFF	TGTGCCAGCAGCTCCTCTGTCCGGGGCCCCGAAGCTTTCTTT
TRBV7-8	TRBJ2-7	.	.	CASSLVTGSYEQYF	TGTGCCAGCAGCTTAGTTACGGGCTCCTACGAGCAGTACTTC
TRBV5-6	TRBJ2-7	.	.	CASSANHAWPRDTFYEQYF	TGTGCCAGCAGCGCCAATCATGCATGGCCTCGGGACACCTTCTACGAGCAGTACTTC
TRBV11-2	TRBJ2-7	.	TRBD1	CASSPGTGDDEQYF	TGTGCCAGCAGTCCCGGGACAGGGGACGACGAGCAGTACTTC
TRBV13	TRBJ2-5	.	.	CASSLPTLGETQYF	TGTGCCAGCAGCCTACCAACCCTTGGGGAGACCCAGTACTTC
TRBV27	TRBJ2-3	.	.	CASSSPLTSTDTQYF	TGTGCCAGCAGTTCCCCACTAACTAGCACAGATACGCAGTATTTT
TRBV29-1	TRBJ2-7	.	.	CSGLIDYEQYF	TGCAGCGGGCTGATAGATTACGAGCAGTACTTC
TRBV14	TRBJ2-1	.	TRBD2	CASSQLESGRAHLPFF	TGTGCCAGCAGCCAATTAGAGAGCGGGAGGGCCCATCTTCCGTTCTTC
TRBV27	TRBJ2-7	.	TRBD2	CASSPGLAGPGHYEQYF	TGTGCCAGCAGCCCGGGACTAGCGGGACCTGGGCACTACGAGCAGTACTTC
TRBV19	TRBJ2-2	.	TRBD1	CASSTPTGPDTGELFF	TGTGCCAGTAGTACCCCGACAGGGCCTGACACCGGGGAGCTGTTTTTT
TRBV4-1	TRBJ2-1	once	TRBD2	CASSQPRLAELGNEQFF	TGCGCCAGCAGCCAACCCCGACTAGCGGAGTTGGGCAATGAGCAGTTCTTC
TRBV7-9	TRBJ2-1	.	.	CASSPPGASYNEQFF	TGTGCCAGCAGCCCCCCGGGGGCCTCCTACAATGAGCAGTTCTTC
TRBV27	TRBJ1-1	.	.	CASRWPWDTEAFF	TGTGCCAGCAGGTGGCCTTGGGACACTGAAGCTTTCTTT
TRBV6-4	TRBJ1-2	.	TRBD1	CASSDSMTGEARGYTF	TGTGCCAGCAGTGACTCGATGACAGGGGAGGCAAGGGGCTACACCTTC
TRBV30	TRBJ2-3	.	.	CAWSASYHPPDTQYF	TGTGCCTGGAGCGCTAGCTATCACCCCCCAGATACGCAGTATTTT